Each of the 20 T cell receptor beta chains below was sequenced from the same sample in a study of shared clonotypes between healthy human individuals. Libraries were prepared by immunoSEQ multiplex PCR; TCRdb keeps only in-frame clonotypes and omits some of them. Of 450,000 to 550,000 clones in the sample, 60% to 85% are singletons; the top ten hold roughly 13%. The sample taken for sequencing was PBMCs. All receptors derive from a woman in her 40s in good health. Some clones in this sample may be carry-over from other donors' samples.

The DNA for the CDR3 is TGTGCCAGCAGCACTACGCCCAGGGGCCCAGCGGCCCAGCCCCAGCATTTT. Its protein product is CASSTTPRGPAAQPQHF. The rearrangement uses TRBV7-8 and TRBJ1-5; D may be TRBD1 (6 bases). The length of the CDR3 is 17 residues. Trimming removed 5 bases from V and 7 bases from J, with 24 bases in between. Germline V CDR1 and CDR2: SGHVS, FQNEAQ.

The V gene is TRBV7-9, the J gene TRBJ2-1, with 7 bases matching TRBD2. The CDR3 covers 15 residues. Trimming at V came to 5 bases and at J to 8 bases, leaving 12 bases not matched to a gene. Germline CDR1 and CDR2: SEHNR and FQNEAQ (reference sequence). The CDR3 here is CASSLLALASDEQFF. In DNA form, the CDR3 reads TGTGCCAGCAGCCTACTAGCGCTAGCATCGGATGAGCAGTTCTTC.

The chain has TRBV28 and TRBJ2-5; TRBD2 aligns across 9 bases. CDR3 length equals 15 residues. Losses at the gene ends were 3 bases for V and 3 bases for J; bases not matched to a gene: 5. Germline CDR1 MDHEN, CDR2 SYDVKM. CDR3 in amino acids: CASSFPAGGKETQYF. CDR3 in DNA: TGTGCCAGCAGTTTTCCAGCGGGAGGAAAAGAGACCCAGTACTTC.

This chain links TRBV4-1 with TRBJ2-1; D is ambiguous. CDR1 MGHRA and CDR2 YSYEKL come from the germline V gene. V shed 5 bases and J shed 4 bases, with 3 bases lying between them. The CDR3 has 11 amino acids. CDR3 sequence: CASSGYNEQFF. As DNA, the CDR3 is TGCGCCAGCAGCGGGTACAATGAGCAGTTCTTC.

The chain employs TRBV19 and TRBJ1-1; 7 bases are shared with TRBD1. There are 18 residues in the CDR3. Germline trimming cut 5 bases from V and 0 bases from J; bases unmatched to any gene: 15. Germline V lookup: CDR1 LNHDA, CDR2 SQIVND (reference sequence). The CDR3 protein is CASSLQGRLTLMNTEAFF. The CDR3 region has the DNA TGTGCCAGTAGTTTACAGGGGCGACTAACTTTAATGAACACTGAAGCTTTCTTT.

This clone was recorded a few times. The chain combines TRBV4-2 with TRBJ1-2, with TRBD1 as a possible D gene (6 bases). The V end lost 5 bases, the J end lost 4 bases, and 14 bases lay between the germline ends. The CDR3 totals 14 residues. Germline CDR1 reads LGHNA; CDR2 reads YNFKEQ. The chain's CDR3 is CASSTPGDSYGYTF. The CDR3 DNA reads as TGTGCCAGCAGCACCCCAGGGGATTCCTATGGCTACACCTTC.

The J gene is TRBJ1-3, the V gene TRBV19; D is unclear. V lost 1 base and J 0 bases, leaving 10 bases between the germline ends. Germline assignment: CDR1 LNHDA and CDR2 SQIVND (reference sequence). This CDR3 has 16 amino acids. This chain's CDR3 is CASSIAGRSSGNTIYF. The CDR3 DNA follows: TGTGCCAGTAGTATAGCAGGACGGTCCTCTGGAAACACCATATATTTT.

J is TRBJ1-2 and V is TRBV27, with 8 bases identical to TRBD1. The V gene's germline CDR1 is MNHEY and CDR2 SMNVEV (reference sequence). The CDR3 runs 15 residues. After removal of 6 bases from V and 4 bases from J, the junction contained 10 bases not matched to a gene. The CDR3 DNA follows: TGTGCCAGCAGGCCTACAGGGGGTAGCGGCTATGGCTACACCTTC. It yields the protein CASRPTGGSGYGYTF.

CDR3 sequence reads: CASSPGLAEETQYF. CDR3 nucleotides: TGTGCCAGCAGCCCCGGACTAGCGGAAGAGACCCAGTACTTC. The chain employs TRBV7-9 and TRBJ2-5, with 10 bases fitting TRBD2. Trimming cost V 5 bases and J 3 bases; bases outside gene matches: 3. CDR1 and CDR2 from the germline V gene are SEHNR and FQNEAQ (reference sequence). This CDR3 contains 14 residues.

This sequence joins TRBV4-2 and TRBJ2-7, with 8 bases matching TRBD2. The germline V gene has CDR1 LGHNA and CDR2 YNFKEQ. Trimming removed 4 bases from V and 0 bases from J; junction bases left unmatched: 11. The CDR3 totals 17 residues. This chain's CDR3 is CASSPEVLAGRSYEQYF. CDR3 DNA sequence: TGTGCCAGCAGCCCCGAGGTATTAGCGGGACGCTCCTACGAGCAGTACTTC.

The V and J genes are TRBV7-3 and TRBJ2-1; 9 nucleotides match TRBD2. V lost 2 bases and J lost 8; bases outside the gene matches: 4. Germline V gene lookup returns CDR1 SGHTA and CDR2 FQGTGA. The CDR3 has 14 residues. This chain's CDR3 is CASSLAGGYHEQFF. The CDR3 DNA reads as TGTGCCAGCAGCTTAGCGGGAGGGTACCATGAGCAGTTCTTC.

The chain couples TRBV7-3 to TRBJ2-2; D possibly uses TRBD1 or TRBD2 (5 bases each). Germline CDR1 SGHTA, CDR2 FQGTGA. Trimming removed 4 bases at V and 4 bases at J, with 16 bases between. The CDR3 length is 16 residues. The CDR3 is CASSSGWGSGTGELFF. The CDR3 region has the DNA TGTGCCAGCAGCTCAGGGTGGGGGAGTGGCACCGGGGAGCTGTTTTTT.

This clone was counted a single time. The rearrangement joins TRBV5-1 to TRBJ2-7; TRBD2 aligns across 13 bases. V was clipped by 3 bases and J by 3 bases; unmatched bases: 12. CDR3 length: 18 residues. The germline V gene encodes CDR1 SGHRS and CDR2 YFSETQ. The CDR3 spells CASSSGLAGLQGYYEQYF. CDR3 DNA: TGCGCCAGCAGCTCGGGACTAGCGGGACTTCAAGGGTACTACGAGCAGTACTTC. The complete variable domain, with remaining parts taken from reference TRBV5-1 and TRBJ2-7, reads KAGVTQTPRYLIKTRGQQVTLSCSPISGHRSVSWYQQTPGQGLQFLFEYFSETQRNKGNFPGRFSGRQFSNSRSEMNVSTLELGDSALYLCASSSGLAGLQGYYEQYFGPGTRLTVT.

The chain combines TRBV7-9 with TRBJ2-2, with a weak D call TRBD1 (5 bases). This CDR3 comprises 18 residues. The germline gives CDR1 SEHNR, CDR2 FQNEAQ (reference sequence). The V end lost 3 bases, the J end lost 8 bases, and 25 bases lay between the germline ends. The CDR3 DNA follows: TGTGCCAGCAGCTTGACAGACCTTACCCGGGTATCAGGTGGGGAGCTGTTTTTT. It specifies CASSLTDLTRVSGGELFF.

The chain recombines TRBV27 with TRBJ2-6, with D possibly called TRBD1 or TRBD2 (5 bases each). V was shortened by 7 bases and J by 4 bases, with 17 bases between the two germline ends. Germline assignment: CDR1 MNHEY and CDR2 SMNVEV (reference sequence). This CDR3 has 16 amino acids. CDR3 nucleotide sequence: TGTGCCAGCACCCCCTGGGGGTCCTCGGGGGCCAACGTCCTGACTTTC. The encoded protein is CASTPWGSSGANVLTF. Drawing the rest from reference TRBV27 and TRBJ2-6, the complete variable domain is EAQVTQNPRYLITVTGKKLTVTCSQNMNHEYMSWYRQDPGLGLRQIYYSMNVEVTDKGDVPEGYKVSRKEKRNFPLILESPSPNQTSLYFCASTPWGSSGANVLTFGAGSRLTVL.

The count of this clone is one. The DNA for the CDR3 is TGCGCCAGCAGCCAAGATGTTGGCCGGCAGGAGCTGTTTTTT. As protein: CASSQDVGRQELFF. V gene TRBV4-3 combines with J gene TRBJ2-2; the D is unclear. CDR3 length equals 14 residues. Germline V gene data show CDR1 as LGHNA and CDR2 as YSLEER. Trimming stripped 0 bases from V and 10 bases from J, with 12 bases between.

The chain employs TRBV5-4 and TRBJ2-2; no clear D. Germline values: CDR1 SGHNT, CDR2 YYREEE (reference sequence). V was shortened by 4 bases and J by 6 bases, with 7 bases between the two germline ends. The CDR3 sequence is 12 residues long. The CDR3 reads CASSARSGELFF. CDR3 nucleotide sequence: TGTGCCAGCAGCGCACGGTCCGGGGAGCTGTTTTTT. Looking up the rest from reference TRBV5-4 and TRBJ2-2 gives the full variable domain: ETGVTQSPTHLIKTRGQQVTLRCSSQSGHNTVSWYQQALGQGPQFIFQYYREEENGRGNFPPRFSGLQFPNYSSELNVNALELDDSALYLCASSARSGELFFGEGSRLTVL.

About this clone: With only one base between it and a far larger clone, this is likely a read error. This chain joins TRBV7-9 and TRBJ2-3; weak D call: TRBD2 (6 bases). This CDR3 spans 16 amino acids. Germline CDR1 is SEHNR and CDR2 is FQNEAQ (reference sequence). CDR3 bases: TGTGCCAGCAGCCTGGGGAGATTATTGCGGGAAAATACGCGGTATTTT. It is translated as CASSLGRLLRENTRYF.

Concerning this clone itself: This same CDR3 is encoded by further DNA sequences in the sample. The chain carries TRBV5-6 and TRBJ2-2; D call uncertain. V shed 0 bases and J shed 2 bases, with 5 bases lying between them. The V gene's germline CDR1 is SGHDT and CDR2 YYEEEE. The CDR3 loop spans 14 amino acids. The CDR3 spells CASSLGRNTGELFF. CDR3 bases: TGTGCCAGCAGCTTGGGACGCAACACCGGGGAGCTGTTTTTT.

The CDR3 DNA reads as TGCGCCAGCAGCGCCACCCCGGGGAGCGCCTACAATGAGCAGTTCTTC. Translation gives CASSATPGSAYNEQFF. The chain couples TRBV5-1 to TRBJ2-1; a possible D gene is TRBD2 (5 bases). V lost 4 bases and J lost 2, with 16 bases in between. Per germline, CDR1 SGHRS and CDR2 YFSETQ. This CDR3 comprises 16 residues.